The 18 T cell receptor beta chains presented below share a single source sample, sequenced in a study of T cells expressing NK-cell markers. TCRdb reprocessed the 5' RACE reads; each CDR3 protein has one entry and no DNA is given. This sample's clone table lists 440,000 or so distinct CDR3 sequences. Sequencing was carried out using blood T cells: a sorted CD56 or NKG2C T cell subset, CD4+ or CD8+ T cells, or bulk PBMC T cells (not recorded which). All receptors come from a woman aged 18 to 75 in good health.

This sequence joins TRBV20-1 and TRBJ2-2; TCRdb outputs TRBD1, but without DNA this stays unchecked. The length of the CDR3 is 19 residues. In germline, CDR1 is DFQATT, CDR2 SNEGSKA (reference sequence). The CDR3 protein is CSAREGTTGEGTNTGELFF.

The genes are TRBV12-3 or TRBV12-4 and TRBJ2-7; TCRdb picks TRBD1, but there is no DNA to check that call. The CDR3 covers 14 residues. This CDR3 is CASSSGQDAYEQYF.

The V call is TRBV6-5, the J call TRBJ2-3; the TCRdb D gene call, TRBD1, has no DNA to confirm it. The germline CDR1 and CDR2 sequences are MNHEY and SVGAGI. The CDR3 sequence is 14 residues long. The CDR3 loop reads CASSYGGPSDTQYF.

V and J are TRBV20-1 and TRBJ2-1; the D call of TRBD1 rests on TCRdb alone, since no DNA is present to check it. The CDR3 totals 12 residues. Germline CDR1 is DFQATT and CDR2 is SNEGSKA (reference sequence). The CDR3 protein is CSAWTGGNEQFF.

This chain uses TRBV24-1 with TRBJ1-2; the D call from TCRdb, TRBD1, cannot be confirmed without DNA. The CDR3 is made up of 16 amino acids. From germline, CDR1 is KGHDR and CDR2 SFDVKD. The CDR3 loop reads CATSDPGQGSDYGYTF.

V is TRBV7-2 and J is TRBJ2-5. Germline assignment: CDR1 SGHTA and CDR2 FQGNSA. The CDR3 runs 13 residues. This CDR3 reads CASRADPDGSQYF.

The chain links TRBV29-1 to TRBJ2-3; the TCRdb D gene call, TRBD1, has no DNA to confirm it. CDR3 length: 13 amino acids. Germline CDR1 SQVTM, CDR2 ANQGSEA. The CDR3 loop is CSVAAGPTDTQYF.

The chain's CDR3 is CASSLSPNAAYEQYF. The rearrangement joins TRBV27 to TRBJ2-7. CDR1 and CDR2 (germline): MNHEY, SMNVEV (reference sequence). This CDR3 spans 15 amino acids.

The chain employs TRBV15 and TRBJ2-1. This CDR3 comprises 15 residues. CDR1 and CDR2 (germline): LNHNV, YYDKDF (reference sequence). The CDR3 loop is CATSREPSSYNEQFF.

The chain combines TRBV25-1 with TRBJ1-6; TCRdb indicates TRBD1, and absent DNA this call remains unverified. The germline CDR1 and CDR2 sequences are MGHDK and SYGVNS. This CDR3 comprises 14 residues. The CDR3 sequence is CASSATGGDSPLHF.

This chain uses TRBV7-8 with TRBJ2-3; TCRdb proposes TRBD1, but this gene call is untestable without DNA. CDR1 is SGHVS and CDR2 is FQNEAQ in the germline V gene. The CDR3 spans 18 residues. CDR3 protein: CASSLETRRLGHTDTQYF.

The V and J genes are TRBV12-3 or TRBV12-4 and TRBJ2-2; lacking DNA, the TRBD1 call made by TCRdb goes unchecked. CDR3 length: 12 residues. The CDR3 loop is CCQLGAPGELFF.

The rearrangement uses TRBV7-9 and TRBJ1-1; TCRdb gives TRBD1 as the D gene, but with no DNA this cannot be confirmed. From germline, CDR1 is SEHNR and CDR2 FQNEAQ (reference sequence). The CDR3 extends over 15 amino acids. CDR3 protein: CASSHSRDTNTEAFF.

The V and J genes are TRBV14 and TRBJ1-2; TCRdb's assignment of TRBD1 cannot be checked, as there is no DNA. CDR3 length equals 14 residues. Germline V CDR1 and CDR2: SGHDN, FVKESK. CDR3 residues: CASSQQDRTNGYTF.

The chain is built from TRBV12-3 or TRBV12-4 and TRBJ1-1; TCRdb names TRBD1, which stays unverified in the absence of DNA. CDR3 length: 16 residues. The CDR3 loop is CASSPGGGRGNTEAFF.

The rearrangement joins TRBV11-1 to TRBJ1-1; the TCRdb D gene call, TRBD1, has no DNA to confirm it. The CDR3 extends over 16 amino acids. CDR1 and CDR2 from the germline V gene are SGHAT and FQDESV (reference sequence). CDR3 in amino acids: CASSPIWAGSWTEAFF. The full variable domain, completed using reference TRBV11-1 and TRBJ1-1, is EAEVAQSPRYKITEKSQAVAFWCDPISGHATLYWYRQILGQGPELLVQFQDESVVDDSQLPKDRFSAERLKGVDSTLKIQPAELGDSAMYLCASSPIWAGSWTEAFFGQGTRLTVV.

This chain connects TRBV5-1 to TRBJ2-3; the D gene TCRdb calls, TRBD2, cannot be checked with no DNA. This CDR3 spans 16 amino acids. The germline V gene has CDR1 SGHRS and CDR2 YFSETQ. The CDR3 here is CASSPIRVGPTDTQYF.

The genes are TRBV11-2 and TRBJ2-5. Germline V gives CDR1 SGHAT, CDR2 FQNNGV. This CDR3 is built from 13 residues. The CDR3 reads CASSLGRWETQYF.